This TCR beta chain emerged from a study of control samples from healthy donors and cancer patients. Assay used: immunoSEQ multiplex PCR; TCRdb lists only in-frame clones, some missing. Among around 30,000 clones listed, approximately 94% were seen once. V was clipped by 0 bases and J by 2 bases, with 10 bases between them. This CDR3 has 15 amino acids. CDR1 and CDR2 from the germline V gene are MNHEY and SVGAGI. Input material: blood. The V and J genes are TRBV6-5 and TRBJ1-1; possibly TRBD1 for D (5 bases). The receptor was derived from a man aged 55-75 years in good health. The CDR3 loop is CASSYSWTPNTEAFF. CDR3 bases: TGTGCCAGCAGTTACTCGTGGACACCCAACACTGAAGCTTTCTTT.